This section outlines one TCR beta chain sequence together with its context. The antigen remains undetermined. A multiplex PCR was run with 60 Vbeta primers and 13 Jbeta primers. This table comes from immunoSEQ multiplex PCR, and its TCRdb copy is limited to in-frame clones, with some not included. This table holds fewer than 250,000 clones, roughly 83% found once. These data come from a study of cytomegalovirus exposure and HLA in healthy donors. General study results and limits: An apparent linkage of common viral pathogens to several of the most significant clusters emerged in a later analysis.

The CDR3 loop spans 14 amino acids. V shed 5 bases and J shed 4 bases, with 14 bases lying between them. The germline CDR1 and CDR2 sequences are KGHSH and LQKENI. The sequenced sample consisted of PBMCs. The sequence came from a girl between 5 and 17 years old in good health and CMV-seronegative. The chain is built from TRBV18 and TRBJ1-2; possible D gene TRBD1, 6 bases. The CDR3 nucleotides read TGTGCCAGCTCAGAAACCCAGGGGAGCTATGGCTACACCTTC. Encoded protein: CASSETQGSYGYTF.